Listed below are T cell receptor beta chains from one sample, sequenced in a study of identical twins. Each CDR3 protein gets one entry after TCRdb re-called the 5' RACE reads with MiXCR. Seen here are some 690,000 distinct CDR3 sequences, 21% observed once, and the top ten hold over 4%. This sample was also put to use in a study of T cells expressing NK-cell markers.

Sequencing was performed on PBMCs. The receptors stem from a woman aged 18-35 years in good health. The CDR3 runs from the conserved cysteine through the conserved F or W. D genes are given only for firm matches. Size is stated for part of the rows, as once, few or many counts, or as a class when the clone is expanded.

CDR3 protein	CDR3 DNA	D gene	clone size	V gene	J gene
CASSLTTYYYGYTF	TGTGCCAGCAGCTTAACTACGTACTACTATGGCTACACCTTC	NA	few	TRBV7-9	TRBJ1-2
CASSEPDRGWSEQYF	TGCGCCAGCAGCGAACCGGACAGGGGGTGGAGCGAGCAGTACTTC	TRBD1	few	TRBV5-1	TRBJ2-7
CASRLTGVSYNEQFF	TGTGCCAGCAGGCTAACAGGTGTCTCCTACAATGAGCAGTTCTTC	NA	NA	TRBV6-1	TRBJ2-1
CASSLGSSGRTWEQFF	TGTGCCAGCAGCTTAGGCTCTAGCGGGAGAACATGGGAGCAGTTCTTC	TRBD2	NA	TRBV7-9	TRBJ2-1
CASSFGAGGNTDTQYF	TGCGCCAGCAGCTTCGGGGCAGGGGGAAACACAGATACGCAGTATTTT	TRBD1	few	TRBV5-1	TRBJ2-3
CASSLAIKDTQYF	TGTGCCAGCAGCTTAGCGATAAAAGATACGCAGTATTTT	NA	NA	TRBV7-2	TRBJ2-3
CASNPGQGAHEQYF	TGCGCCAGCAACCCTGGACAGGGGGCACACGAGCAGTACTTC	TRBD1	NA	TRBV5-1	TRBJ2-7
CASSSIEGVTYNEQFF	TGTGCCAGCAGCTCTATTGAGGGGGTAACCTACAATGAGCAGTTCTTC	NA	once	TRBV7-9	TRBJ2-1
CASGQRTGELFF	TGTGCCAGCGGACAGCGTACCGGGGAGCTGTTTTTT	NA	few	TRBV6-2/TRBV6-3	TRBJ2-2
CSAPSGLAGDEQYF	TGCAGTGCTCCTTCGGGACTAGCGGGAGACGAGCAGTACTTC	TRBD2	NA	TRBV20-1	TRBJ2-7
CSARMYPSSYEQYF	TGCAGTGCTAGAATGTACCCTAGCTCCTACGAGCAGTACTTC	NA	NA	TRBV20-1	TRBJ2-7
CAISSTEIYEQYF	TGTGCCATTTCCTCGACAGAAATCTACGAGCAGTACTTC	NA	NA	TRBV10-3	TRBJ2-7
CASSLGPKVNEQFF	TGTGCCAGCAGCTTAGGTCCTAAAGTCAATGAGCAGTTCTTC	NA	NA	TRBV7-2	TRBJ2-1
CASSTMGTGRHF	TGTGCCAGCAGCACGATGGGGACAGGGAGGCATTTT	TRBD1	few	TRBV12-3/TRBV12-4	TRBJ1-5
CASSLGRFTDTQYF	TGTGCCAGTAGCCTAGGACGGTTCACAGATACGCAGTATTTT	NA	few	TRBV19	TRBJ2-3
CASSYSERTPPQDYNEQFF	TGTGCCAGCAGTTACTCGGAAAGGACGCCCCCTCAGGACTACAATGAGCAGTTCTTC	NA	few	TRBV6-5	TRBJ2-1
CASSVGAGESTDTQYF	TGTGCCAGCAGCGTAGGAGCGGGTGAGAGCACAGATACGCAGTATTTT	NA	NA	TRBV9	TRBJ2-3
CASSFVDSTDTQYF	TGTGCCAGCAGTTTCGTCGATAGCACAGATACGCAGTATTTT	NA	NA	TRBV27	TRBJ2-3
CSASLWEGEKLFF	TGCAGTGCGTCACTTTGGGAGGGGGAAAAACTGTTTTTT	NA	NA	TRBV20-1	TRBJ1-4
CASRESGTTDNEQFF	TGTGCCAGCAGGGAATCCGGGACTACCGACAATGAGCAGTTCTTC	TRBD2	NA	TRBV6-1	TRBJ2-1
CASNPYPSYNEQFF	TGCGCCAGCAATCCCTATCCTTCCTACAATGAGCAGTTCTTC	NA	many	TRBV5-1	TRBJ2-1
CASSSRLAGNTGELFF	TGTGCCAGCAGTTCTCGGCTAGCTGGAAACACCGGGGAGCTGTTTTTT	NA	many	TRBV12-3/TRBV12-4	TRBJ2-2
CASSSSSGRAGEQFF	TGTGCCAGCAGTTCGTCTAGCGGGAGGGCCGGTGAGCAGTTCTTC	TRBD2	few	TRBV12-3/TRBV12-4	TRBJ2-1
CASGLVYQLFPLGLAKNIQYF	TGTGCTAGTGGTTTGGTATACCAACTGTTTCCGCTAGGGCTAGCCAAAAACATTCAGTACTTC	NA	NA	TRBV12-5	TRBJ2-4
CASSEGGSNEQFF	TGTGCCAGCAGCGAGGGGGGGAGCAATGAGCAGTTCTTC	NA	NA	TRBV25-1	TRBJ2-1
CASNAGSYTEAFF	TGTGCCAGCAACGCAGGGAGCTACACTGAAGCTTTCTTT	NA	NA	TRBV9	TRBJ1-1
CASSLTSAGPYNEQFF	TGTGCCAGCAGCCTAACTAGCGCTGGTCCCTACAATGAGCAGTTCTTC	TRBD2	few	TRBV6-1	TRBJ2-1
CASSLAGTEQYF	TGCGCCAGCAGCTTGGCTGGGACCGAGCAGTACTTC	NA	many	TRBV5-1	TRBJ2-7
CASSFKGRVYGYTF	TGTGCCAGCAGTTTTAAGGGCAGAGTCTATGGCTACACCTTC	NA	many	TRBV27	TRBJ1-2
CSARDGGGESFDEQFF	TGCAGTGCTAGGGACGGTGGGGGGGAGAGCTTCGATGAGCAGTTCTTC	TRBD2	many	TRBV20-1	TRBJ2-1
CASSDPRIQEGEQYF	TGTGCCAGCAGTGACCCTCGGATCCAGGAAGGCGAGCAGTACTTC	NA	NA	TRBV25-1	TRBJ2-7
CSGGASGAYNEQFF	TGCAGCGGCGGGGCTAGCGGGGCCTACAATGAGCAGTTCTTC	TRBD2	few	TRBV29-1	TRBJ2-1
CASSRRGFRDRGHGYTF	TGCGCCAGCAGCCGGAGGGGTTTCCGGGACAGGGGACATGGCTACACCTTC	TRBD1	NA	TRBV4-3	TRBJ1-2
CAWDVNSPGLAGVGELFF	TGTGCCTGGGACGTTAACTCCCCGGGACTAGCGGGAGTCGGGGAGCTGTTTTTT	TRBD2	few	TRBV30	TRBJ2-2
CAISETGAGGYF	TGTGCCATCAGTGAGACGGGGGCCGGGGGGTACTTC	NA	few	TRBV10-3	TRBJ2-7
CSVESGGPDTQYF	TGCAGCGTTGAGTCAGGGGGACCGGATACGCAGTATTTT	TRBD1	NA	TRBV29-1	TRBJ2-3